The 26 T cell receptor beta chains below were found in one sample sequenced in a study of control samples from healthy donors and cancer patients. Using immunoSEQ multiplex PCR, the repertoire was profiled, and TCRdb retains in-frame clones only, with some absent. The data hold approximately 86,000 clones, with around nine tenths observed a single time. Sequenced sample: blood. The receptors derive from a man aged 25 to 40 in good health.

The chain combines TRBV19 with TRBJ2-6, with TRBD1 matching over 9 bases. CDR1 and CDR2 (germline): LNHDA, SQIVND (reference sequence). The CDR3 consists of 17 residues. Trimming at V came to 5 bases and at J to 0 bases, leaving 5 bases not matched to a gene. The CDR3 DNA is TGTGCCAGTAGTTGGGGACAGGGTAGCTCTGGGGCCAACGTCCTGACTTTC. Its translation: CASSWGQGSSGANVLTF.

V usage is TRBV19 and J usage is TRBJ2-2; D not resolved. The CDR3 covers 13 residues. Trimming left V 3 bases short and J 7 bases short, with 9 bases between. Germline-derived CDR1 and CDR2 are LNHDA and SQIVND (reference sequence). The CDR3 is CASSIQTGGELFF. The CDR3 coding sequence is TGTGCCAGTAGTATCCAGACGGGCGGGGAGCTGTTTTTT.

V usage is TRBV12-5 and J usage is TRBJ2-5; 10 bases align to TRBD1. V was pared by 1 base and J by 2 bases, with 4 bases of the junction left unmatched. The CDR3 sequence is 16 residues long. Germline V gene sequence: CDR1 LGHNT, CDR2 FRNRAP. This chain's CDR3 is CASGLGDRGHQETQYF. CDR3 DNA sequence: TGTGCTAGTGGTTTGGGTGACAGGGGGCATCAAGAGACCCAGTACTTC.

The chain employs TRBV18 and TRBJ2-5, with TRBD2 matching 7 bases. The J segment lost 1 base and the V segment lost 0 bases, leaving 2 bases of the junction unmatched. There are 15 residues in the CDR3. CDR1 KGHSH and CDR2 LQKENI come from the germline V gene. CDR3 sequence reads: CASSPPAGPQETQYF. CDR3 bases: TGTGCCAGCTCACCACCAGCGGGACCCCAAGAGACCCAGTACTTC.

This chain uses TRBV19 with TRBJ2-6; TRBD1 aligns across 7 bases. CDR3 size: 17 residues. Germline V gives CDR1 LNHDA, CDR2 SQIVND (reference sequence). Trimming at V came to 10 bases and at J to 1 base, leaving 13 bases not matched to a gene. The CDR3 spells CATWDRGPGSGANVLTF. CDR3 DNA: TGTGCCACCTGGGATAGGGGGCCGGGATCTGGGGCCAACGTCCTGACTTTC.

The V and J genes are TRBV3-1 (or the pseudogene TRBV3-2) and TRBJ2-7, with D possibly TRBD1 on 6 matching bases. Trimming pared 4 bases from V and 2 bases from J, leaving 15 bases between. Germline loops: CDR1 LGHDT, CDR2 YNNKEL (reference sequence). This CDR3 is 15 amino acids long. This CDR3 is CASSPGQSLPYEQYV. CDR3 bases: TGTGCCAGCAGCCCAGGACAGAGCCTACCCTACGAGCAGTACGTC.

The sample holds a few counts of this clone. The genes are TRBV10-2 and TRBJ1-5; D remains ambiguous. The germline CDR1 and CDR2 sequences are WSHSY and SAAADI. This CDR3 is built from 13 residues. V gave up 3 bases and J gave up 2 bases, with 5 bases separating them. The CDR3 region has the DNA TGCGCCAGCAGTGATGGGGGCAATCAGCCCCAGCATTTT. This gives the protein CASSDGGNQPQHF.

V and J are TRBV5-1 and TRBJ2-7; TRBD2 is a possible D gene (6 bases). CDR1 is SGHRS, CDR2 YFSETQ, per germline. The CDR3 contains 14 residues. The ends were cut back, 0 bases at V and 3 bases at J, with 10 bases in the middle. The chain's CDR3 is CASSLGQDYYEQYF. The CDR3 nucleotides read TGCGCCAGCAGCTTGGGGCAGGACTACTACGAGCAGTACTTC.

The gene calls are TRBV7-3 and TRBJ2-1; tentative D call: TRBD1 (6 bases). The CDR3 length is 15 residues. The germline V gene encodes CDR1 SGHTA and CDR2 FQGTGA. Deletions cut 3 bases from V and 2 bases from J, with 11 bases between. The CDR3: CASSFIGGPYNEQFF. The DNA for the CDR3 is TGTGCCAGCAGCTTCATAGGGGGACCCTACAATGAGCAGTTCTTC.

This clone was seen only a few times. The V and J genes are TRBV13 and TRBJ1-2; D remains ambiguous. The V gene lost 2 bases and the J gene lost 4 bases, with 8 bases spanning the gap. The germline gives CDR1 PRHDT, CDR2 FYEKMQ (reference sequence). This CDR3 has 13 amino acids. The CDR3, as DNA: TGTGCCAGCAGCTTATTCGGCAGCTATGGCTACACCTTC. This encodes CASSLFGSYGYTF.

This clone was seen just once. This rearrangement joins TRBV20-1 to TRBJ1-2, with TRBD1 matching over 9 bases. This CDR3 is built from 14 residues. Germline V gene lookup returns CDR1 DFQATT and CDR2 SNEGSKA (reference sequence). The V gene end was trimmed by 3 bases and the J gene end by 5 bases; junction bases not matched to a gene: 7. The CDR3 protein is CSASPQGAGYGYTF. CDR3 in DNA: TGCAGTGCTAGTCCACAGGGGGCTGGGTATGGCTACACCTTC.

V gene TRBV12-3 or TRBV12-4 combines with J gene TRBJ1-2, with D uncertain. With 6 bases removed from V and 8 bases from J, the gap between germline ends came to 16 bases. CDR3 length: 13 amino acids. The CDR3 DNA reads as TGTGCCAGCAGCCGGAACGGGGTAAGGGGCTACACCTTC. Amino acids: CASSRNGVRGYTF.

This chain uses TRBV13 with TRBJ2-7; 7 bases are shared with TRBD1. CDR3 length: 15 residues. Germline-derived CDR1 and CDR2 are PRHDT and FYEKMQ (reference sequence). Trimming cost V 4 bases and J 2 bases; bases outside gene matches: 8. The CDR3 sequence: CASSSDSGTAYEQYF. In nucleotides, the CDR3 is TGTGCCAGCAGCTCCGATTCCGGGACAGCCTACGAGCAGTACTTC.

The rearrangement links TRBV6-5 to TRBJ1-2; D remains unclear. CDR3 length: 16 amino acids. Per germline, CDR1 MNHEY and CDR2 SVGAGI. Deletions cut 0 bases from V and 1 base from J, with 12 bases between. CDR3 nucleotides: TGTGCCAGCAGTTACTCCCGGGCTCGGCTTAACTATGGCTACACCTTC. Translated: CASSYSRARLNYGYTF.

The genes are TRBV3-1 (or the pseudogene TRBV3-2) and TRBJ2-2; the D gene is possibly TRBD2 (6 bases). The CDR3 is 18 residues long. Deletions cut 1 base from V and 3 bases from J, with 18 bases between. The germline V gene encodes CDR1 LGHDT and CDR2 YNNKEL (reference sequence). The chain's CDR3 is CASSQGAGRGSYTGELFF. CDR3 in DNA: TGTGCCAGCAGCCAAGGGGCGGGGCGGGGATCTTACACCGGGGAGCTGTTTTTT.

The chain joins TRBV5-4 to TRBJ2-3; TRBD2 matches 13 bases. From germline, CDR1 is SGHNT and CDR2 YYREEE (reference sequence). Trimming at V came to 4 bases and at J to 5 bases, leaving 7 bases not matched to a gene. This CDR3 region has 16 residues. The CDR3 bases are TGTGCCAGCAGCGATAGGACTAGCGGGGGCGGAGATACGCAGTATTTT. Encoded protein: CASSDRTSGGGDTQYF.

CDR3 protein: CASSLSMNTEAFF. DNA of the CDR3: TGTGCCAGCAGCCTCAGCATGAACACTGAAGCTTTCTTT. The chain combines TRBV25-1 with TRBJ1-1; D remains unclear. CDR3 size: 13 residues. The ends were cut back, 6 bases at V and 0 bases at J, with 8 bases in the middle. The germline gives CDR1 MGHDK, CDR2 SYGVNS.

This clone was picked up one time. CDR3 coding DNA: TGTGCCACCAGTGATTTTGGGGCCAGGGGCAACCGGGACACCGGGGAGCTGTTTTTT. As protein: CATSDFGARGNRDTGELFF. V usage is TRBV24-1 and J usage is TRBJ2-2; TRBD1 is a possible D gene (6 bases). Deletions cut 1 base from V and 3 bases from J, with 20 bases between. Germline values: CDR1 KGHDR, CDR2 SFDVKD. The CDR3 spans 19 residues.

This rearrangement joins TRBV4-1 to TRBJ2-7; D may be TRBD1 (7 bases). CDR1 and CDR2 (germline): MGHRA, YSYEKL. The CDR3 is made up of 14 amino acids. Deletions cut 6 bases from V and 5 bases from J, with 17 bases between. Here the CDR3 DNA reads TGCGCCAGCAGGGGGGCGGAGGGGGCGGACGAGCAGTACTTC. Amino acids: CASRGAEGADEQYF.

This chain connects TRBV24-1 to TRBJ2-7; 7 bases agree with TRBD2. Germline V gives CDR1 KGHDR, CDR2 SFDVKD. CDR3 size: 18 residues. After removal of 3 bases from V and 5 bases from J, the junction contained 18 bases not matched to a gene. The CDR3 DNA sequence: TGTGCCACCAGTGATCCCCCAGCAGGGAGCGGGACTTGGGACGAGCAGTACGTC. This codes for CATSDPPAGSGTWDEQYV.

The chain recombines TRBV27 with TRBJ1-6; D gene uncertain. The V and J ends lost 2 bases and 9 bases respectively, with 14 bases between them. CDR1 is MNHEY, CDR2 SMNVEV, per germline (reference sequence). The CDR3 spans 15 residues. DNA of the CDR3: TGTGCCAGCAGTTTAGGGGTACGCGTGGGTTCACCCCTCCACTTT. This codes for CASSLGVRVGSPLHF.

CDR3 coding DNA: TGTGCCAGTAGTATAGGTGGGGGGGTCGAGACCCAGTACTTC. It encodes CASSIGGGVETQYF. The V call is TRBV19, the J call TRBJ2-5; 7 nucleotides match TRBD2. CDR1 is LNHDA and CDR2 is SQIVND in the germline V gene (reference sequence). V lost 1 base, J lost 5 bases, and 4 bases stayed unmatched. The CDR3 covers 14 residues. The entire variable domain, with the rest obtained from reference TRBV19 and TRBJ2-5, is as follows: DGGITQSPKYLFRKEGQNVTLSCEQNLNHDAMYWYRQDPGQGLRLIYYSQIVNDFQKGDIAEGYSVSREKKESFPLTVTSAQKNPTAFYLCASSIGGGVETQYFGPGTRLLVL.

V usage is TRBV6-1 and J usage is TRBJ1-2, with D maybe TRBD1 (5 bases). This CDR3 has 14 amino acids. Germline CDR1 reads MNHNS; CDR2 reads SASEGT. The germline V and J ends were trimmed by 2 bases and 3 bases, with 10 bases remaining between them. The CDR3 DNA reads as TGTGCCAGCAGTGAACAGGGCTACTACTATGGCTACACCTTC. It codes for CASSEQGYYYGYTF.

This clone occurred once. The chain has TRBV6-4 and TRBJ1-6; D not certain. Germline-derived CDR1 and CDR2 are MRHNA and SNTAGT. The CDR3 runs 13 residues. Between the trimmed V and J ends, which lost 3 bases and 7 bases, there was a span of 7 bases. The CDR3, as DNA: TGTGCCAGCAGTGAGGGCGGAAATTCACCCCTCCACTTT. Protein sequence: CASSEGGNSPLHF.

The rearrangement links TRBV12-5 to TRBJ2-2; D unclear. This CDR3 contains 15 residues. The germline V gene has CDR1 LGHNT and CDR2 FRNRAP. Trimming pared 4 bases from V and 1 base from J, leaving 10 bases between. CDR3 in DNA: TGTGCTAGTGGTTCGAATGCCAGGAACACCGGGGAGCTGTTTTTT. Amino acids: CASGSNARNTGELFF.

In this sample, this clone turned up a few times. DNA of the CDR3: TGTGCCAGCAGTGACCGGGACATGGATCTGGCCAAAAACATTCAGTACTTC. Translating it yields CASSDRDMDLAKNIQYF. This chain connects TRBV2 to TRBJ2-4, with a tentative D call TRBD1 (6 bases). CDR3 length equals 17 residues. CDR1 and CDR2 (germline): SNHLY, FYNNEI. Trimming stripped 3 bases from V and 1 base from J, with 16 bases between.